The clone carrying this T cell receptor (beta chain) was seen ten or more times. Its antigen is as yet unknown. Mouse gene names apply. The read ends 4 residues before the CDR3 terminus; that terminus is restored from the germline J gene. Markers including CD4, CD8alpha, NKG2D and NKG2ACE guided sorting of pooled cutaneous lymph node cells. The entry originates in a study of CD8+ T cells in alopecia areata. Study details: C3H/HeJ donors with spontaneous alopecia, 6-12 months old, supplied skin grafts to roughly 6-10-week-old female C3H/HeJ mice. Study-level findings and limits: Sharing of TCRs across patients appeared less clear than in mice, possibly for HLA-related reasons.

Looked up from germline, CDR1 is NSQYPW and CDR2 is LRSPGD (reference sequence). With V trimmed by 0 bases and J by 3 bases, 3 bases remained unmatched. The CDR3 runs to 16 residues. Once RNA had been extracted, it was reverse transcribed into cDNA to act as the sequencing template. Produced via immunoSEQ multiplex PCR; TCRdb's table is partial and in-frame only. This sample has about 6,000 clones, each found more than once. The clonotype was recovered from a C3H/HeJ mouse with alopecia areata. The strain's MHC: H2-k. V is TRBV1 and J is TRBJ2-7; 12 bases fit TRBD2. Sequencing used CD8+ T cells sorted from a lymph node. The CDR3 reads CTCSADTGLGGYEQYF. The CDR3 DNA, read in part, is TGCACCTGCAGTGCAGATACGGGACTGGGGGGCTAT. The entire variable domain, with the rest obtained from reference TRBV1 and TRBJ2-7, is as follows: VTLLEQNPRWRLVPRGQAVNLRCILKNSQYPWMSWYQQDLQKQLQWLFTLRSPGDKEVKSLPGADYLATRVTDTELRLQVANMSQGRTLYCTCSADTGLGGYEQYFGPGTRLTVL.